Following are 15 T cell receptor beta chains from one sample sequenced in a study of graft-versus-host responses after intestinal transplantation. The repertoire was sequenced with immunoSEQ multiplex PCR; TCRdb's copy has only in-frame clones and lacks some. The sample has 35,000 to 45,000 clones; around 90% are singletons. The source was PBMCs, collected 524 days after transplant. The receptor source for this set is a human patient who received an intestinal transplant, so some T cells may come from the graft donor.

This clone was seen just once. The CDR3 spells CASSPRGRAFNEQFF. Written as DNA, the CDR3 is TGTGCCAGCTCACCCCGGGGACGGGCATTCAATGAGCAGTTCTTC. The rearrangement uses TRBV18 and TRBJ2-1; D may correspond to TRBD1 or TRBD2 (5 bases each). The CDR3 runs to 15 residues. The V gene lost 3 bases and the J gene lost 6 bases, with 15 bases spanning the gap. CDR1 is KGHSH and CDR2 is LQKENI in the germline V gene.

The chain uses TRBV7-2 and TRBJ1-4; D gene unclear. Trimming pared 5 bases from V and 5 bases from J, leaving 18 bases between. This CDR3 is 16 amino acids long. CDR1 and CDR2 (germline): SGHTA, FQGNSA. Here the CDR3 DNA reads TGTGCCAGCAGCCCCGGAGGGAGCTTAGACAATGAAAAACTGTTTTTT. It is translated as CASSPGGSLDNEKLFF. The complete variable domain, with remaining parts taken from reference TRBV7-2 and TRBJ1-4, reads GAGVSQSPSNKVTEKGKDVELRCDPISGHTALYWYRQSLGQGLEFLIYFQGNSAPDKSGLPSDRFSAERTGGSVSTLTIQRTQQEDSAVYLCASSPGGSLDNEKLFFGSGTQLSVL.

J is TRBJ2-5 and V is TRBV25-1; D assignment may be TRBD1 or TRBD2 (5 bases each). CDR1 MGHDK and CDR2 SYGVNS come from the germline V gene. The CDR3 consists of 13 residues. The V and J ends lost 4 bases and 1 base respectively, with 7 bases between them. The CDR3 reads CASSAGTQETQYF. The CDR3 bases are TGTGCCAGCAGTGCCGGGACCCAAGAGACCCAGTACTTC.

This chain connects TRBV29-1 to TRBJ2-3, with 8 bases lining up with TRBD2. Germline V gene sequence: CDR1 SQVTM, CDR2 ANQGSEA. J gave up 5 bases and V 6 bases, and 7 bases lay outside the gene matches. The CDR3 is made up of 13 amino acids. This CDR3 reads CSVSGSGGDTQYF. CDR3 sequence (DNA): TGCAGCGTCAGCGGGAGCGGGGGAGATACGCAGTATTTT.

This chain connects TRBV5-1 to TRBJ2-5; possibly TRBD1 or TRBD2 for D (5 bases each). The CDR3 runs to 17 residues. V gave up 2 bases and J gave up 2 bases, with 19 bases separating them. The germline V gene has CDR1 SGHRS and CDR2 YFSETQ. The CDR3, as DNA: TGCGCCAGCAGCTTCCCGCCCCGGGACGGTACACAAGAGACCCAGTACTTC. It yields the protein CASSFPPRDGTQETQYF.

This clone appeared a few times. The same CDR3 arises from other DNA sequences in this sample as well. The chain employs TRBV7-8 and TRBJ2-7; 15 nucleotides match TRBD2. V lost 6 bases, J lost 3 bases, and 3 bases stayed unmatched. The CDR3 covers 15 residues. Germline V gives CDR1 SGHVS, CDR2 FQNEAQ. The CDR3 bases are TGTGCCAGCAGTCAGGGACTAGCGGGAGGCTACGAGCAGTACTTC. Its protein is CASSQGLAGGYEQYF. Full variable domain (outside the CDR3, taken from reference TRBV7-8 and TRBJ2-7): GAGVSQSPRYKVAKRGQDVALRCDPISGHVSLFWYQQALGQGPEFLTYFQNEAQLDKSGLPSDRFFAERPEGSVSTLKIQRTQQEDSAVYLCASSQGLAGGYEQYFGPGTRLTVT.

The chain carries TRBV25-1 and TRBJ2-5; TRBD2 aligns across 9 bases. The CDR3 loop spans 16 amino acids. Germline V gives CDR1 MGHDK, CDR2 SYGVNS. J lost 1 base, V lost 2 bases, and 5 bases had no gene match. The DNA for the CDR3 is TGTGCCAGCAGTGAAAGGCTAGCGGGAAGCCAAGAGACCCAGTACTTC. This sequence encodes CASSERLAGSQETQYF.

The CDR3 DNA sequence: TGTGCCAGCAGCTTAGGACAGGGGGTGAACACTGAAGCTTTCTTT. Protein sequence: CASSLGQGVNTEAFF. The chain uses TRBV7-9 and TRBJ1-1; 9 bases fit TRBD1. After removal of 1 base from V and 0 bases from J, the junction contained 0 bases not matched to a gene. Germline-derived CDR1 and CDR2 are SEHNR and FQNEAQ (reference sequence). This CDR3 is built from 15 residues.

This rearrangement joins TRBV7-2 to TRBJ1-5; the D is unclear. CDR1 and CDR2 from the germline V gene are SGHTA and FQGNSA. With 1 base removed from V and 6 bases from J, the gap between germline ends came to 13 bases. The CDR3 is 15 residues long. The CDR3 reads CASSLGGYEGQPQHF. In nucleotides, the CDR3 is TGTGCCAGCAGCTTAGGGGGTTACGAGGGTCAGCCCCAGCATTTT.

This clone was recorded once. This sequence joins TRBV27 and TRBJ2-1; D call uncertain. Per germline, CDR1 MNHEY and CDR2 SMNVEV (reference sequence). This CDR3 comprises 14 residues. V lost 3 bases to trimming and J lost 4 bases, with 10 bases between them. CDR3 sequence (DNA): TGTGCCAGCAGTTTCTTCGGGTCTTACAATGAGCAGTTCTTC. Protein sequence: CASSFFGSYNEQFF.

V usage is TRBV7-3 and J usage is TRBJ2-5; D unresolved. The CDR3 covers 14 residues. Germline V gene lookup returns CDR1 SGHTA and CDR2 FQGTGA. V was trimmed by 5 bases and J by 1 base, leaving 11 bases between them. CDR3 in amino acids: CASSRSGPQETQYF. The CDR3 nucleotides read TGTGCCAGCAGCCGATCGGGCCCCCAAGAGACCCAGTACTTC. Using reference TRBV7-3 and TRBJ2-5 for the parts outside the CDR3, the full variable domain is GAGVSQTPSNKVTEKGKYVELRCDPISGHTALYWYRQSLGQGPEFLIYFQGTGAADDSGLPNDRFFAVRPEGSVSTLKIQRTERGDSAVYLCASSRSGPQETQYFGPGTRLLVL.

The rearrangement links TRBV6-5 to TRBJ2-7, with D unresolved. Per germline, CDR1 MNHEY and CDR2 SVGAGI. The V and J ends lost 6 bases and 4 bases respectively, with 13 bases between them. The length of the CDR3 is 13 residues. The CDR3 loop reads CASSRTDGYEQYF. DNA of the CDR3: TGTGCCAGCAGCCGAACCGACGGGTACGAGCAGTACTTC.

The chain combines TRBV6-6 with TRBJ1-1; D may be TRBD1 (6 bases). Trimming removed 5 bases at V and 0 bases at J, with 10 bases between. Germline CDR1 is MNHNY and CDR2 is SVGAGI (reference sequence). This CDR3 region has 14 residues. The CDR3 coding sequence is TGTGCCAGCAGTCTAGGACAGATGAACACTGAAGCTTTCTTT. Translated: CASSLGQMNTEAFF.

V usage is TRBV4-2 and J usage is TRBJ2-7, with D perhaps TRBD1 (5 bases). Germline lookup yields CDR1 LGHNA and CDR2 YNFKEQ. The CDR3 has 13 amino acids. Trimming took off 5 bases at V and 1 base at J, with 9 bases between the two ends. The CDR3 loop reads CASSSRDSYEQYF. The CDR3 region has the DNA TGTGCCAGCAGCTCCAGGGATTCCTACGAGCAGTACTTC.

V usage is TRBV28 and J usage is TRBJ2-1; a weak D match, TRBD2 (6 bases). Germline loops: CDR1 MDHEN, CDR2 SYDVKM. The CDR3 spans 17 residues. Trimming shortened V by 5 bases and J by 2 bases, and 19 bases separated the two germline ends. CDR3 protein: CASSTQGLPSAYNEQFF. The CDR3 region has the DNA TGTGCCAGCAGTACCCAGGGACTTCCCAGTGCCTACAATGAGCAGTTCTTC.